This TCR beta chain was documented in a study of CD8 T cells in Susac syndrome. General observations from the study: It was acknowledged by the study that relatively few individuals were included in its TCR sequencing and HLA analysis.

The study used treatment-naive patients who had stable or active relapsing-remitting disease as multiple sclerosis controls. Isolation of CD8+ and CD4+ T cells was performed negatively, whereas enrichment of TEMRA cells was done by FACS. This clonotype was seen once. Its antigen is unidentified. Germline assignment: CDR1 PRHDT and CDR2 FYEKMQ (reference sequence). This CDR3 comprises 15 residues. Trimming removed 11 bases at V and 4 bases at J, with 23 bases between. Random hexamers were used to reverse transcribe roughly 0.45 to 1 ug of RNA. An immunoSEQ multiplex PCR amplified TCR beta CDR3 over 54 Vbeta and 13 Jbeta. TCRdb fed the immunoSEQ multiplex PCR reads into MiXCR, producing one record per CDR3 protein. The profile shows about 130,000 distinct CDR3 sequences, more than 85% of them singletons.

The gene calls are TRBV13 and TRBJ1-2; a weak D match, TRBD1 (5 bases). Source material: CD8+ T cells from PBMCs. This clonotype was sampled from a human donor with multiple sclerosis. CDR3 sequence reads: CACGTGQASLYGYTF. CDR3 nucleotide sequence: TGTGCCTGCGGAACGGGGCAGGCCAGCCTCTATGGCTACACCTTC.